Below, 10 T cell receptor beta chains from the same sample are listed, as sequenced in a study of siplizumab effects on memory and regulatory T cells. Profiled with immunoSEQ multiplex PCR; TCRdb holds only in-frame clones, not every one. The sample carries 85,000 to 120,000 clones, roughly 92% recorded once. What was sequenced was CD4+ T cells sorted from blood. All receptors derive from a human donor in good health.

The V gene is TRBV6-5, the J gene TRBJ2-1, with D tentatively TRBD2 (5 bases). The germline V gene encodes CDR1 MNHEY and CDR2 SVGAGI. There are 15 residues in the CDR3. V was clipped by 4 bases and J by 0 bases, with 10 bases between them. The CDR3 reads CASSSTISSYNEQFF. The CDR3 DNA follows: TGTGCCAGCAGTTCGACTATTAGCTCCTACAATGAGCAGTTCTTC.

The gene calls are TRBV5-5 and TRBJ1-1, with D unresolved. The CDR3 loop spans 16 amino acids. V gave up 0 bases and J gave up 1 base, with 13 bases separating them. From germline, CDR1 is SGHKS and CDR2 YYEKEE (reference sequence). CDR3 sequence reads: CASSLEGLGWNTEAFF. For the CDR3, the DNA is TGTGCCAGCAGCTTGGAGGGATTGGGGTGGAACACTGAAGCTTTCTTT.

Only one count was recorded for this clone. CDR3 DNA: TGTGCCACCAGCAGCGTCACAGGGGGTAATTCACCCCTCCACTTT. Protein product: CATSSVTGGNSPLHF. The chain links TRBV15 to TRBJ1-6, with 8 bases fitting TRBD1. The CDR3 sequence is 15 residues long. With V trimmed by 3 bases and J by 6 bases, 4 bases remained unmatched. Germline V gene sequence: CDR1 LNHNV, CDR2 YYDKDF (reference sequence). The complete variable domain, with remaining parts taken from reference TRBV15 and TRBJ1-6, reads DAMVIQNPRYQVTQFGKPVTLSCSQTLNHNVMYWYQQKSSQAPKLLFHYYDKDFNNEADTPDNFQSRRPNTSFCFLDIRSPGLGDTAMYLCATSSVTGGNSPLHFGNGTRLTVT.

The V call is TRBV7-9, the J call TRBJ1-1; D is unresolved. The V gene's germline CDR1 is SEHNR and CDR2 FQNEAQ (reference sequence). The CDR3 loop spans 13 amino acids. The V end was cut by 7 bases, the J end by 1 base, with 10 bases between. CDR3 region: CASTGPSNTEAFF. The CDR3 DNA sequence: TGTGCCAGCACCGGACCCTCGAACACTGAAGCTTTCTTT. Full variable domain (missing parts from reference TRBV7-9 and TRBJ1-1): DTGVSQNPRHKITKRGQNVTFRCDPISEHNRLYWYRQTLGQGPEFLTYFQNEAQLEKSRLLSDRFSAERPKGSFSTLEIQRTEQGDSAMYLCASTGPSNTEAFFGQGTRLTVV.

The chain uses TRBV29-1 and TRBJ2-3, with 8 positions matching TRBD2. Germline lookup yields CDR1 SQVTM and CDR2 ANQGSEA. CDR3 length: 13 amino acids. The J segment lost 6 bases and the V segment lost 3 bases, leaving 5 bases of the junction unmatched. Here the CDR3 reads CSVESGSIDTQYF. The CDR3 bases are TGCAGCGTTGAGAGCGGGAGTATCGATACGCAGTATTTT.

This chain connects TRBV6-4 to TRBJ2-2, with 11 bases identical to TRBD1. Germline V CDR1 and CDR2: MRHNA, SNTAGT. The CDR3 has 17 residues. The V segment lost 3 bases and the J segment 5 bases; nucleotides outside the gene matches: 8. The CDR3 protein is CASSEGGTGGRTGELFF. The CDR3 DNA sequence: TGTGCCAGCAGTGAGGGGGGGACAGGGGGAAGAACCGGGGAGCTGTTTTTT.

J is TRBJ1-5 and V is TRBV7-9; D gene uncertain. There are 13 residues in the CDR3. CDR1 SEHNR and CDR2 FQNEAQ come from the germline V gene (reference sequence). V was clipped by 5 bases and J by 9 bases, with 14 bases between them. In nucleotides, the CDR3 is TGTGCCAGCAGCGAGACTACGACGGGGCCCCAGCATTTT. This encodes CASSETTTGPQHF.

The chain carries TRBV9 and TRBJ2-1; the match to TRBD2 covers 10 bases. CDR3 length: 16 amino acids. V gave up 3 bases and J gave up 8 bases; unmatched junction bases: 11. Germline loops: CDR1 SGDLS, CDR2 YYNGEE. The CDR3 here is CASSAHASGSVDEQFF. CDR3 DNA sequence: TGTGCCAGCAGCGCCCATGCTAGCGGGAGTGTCGATGAGCAGTTCTTC. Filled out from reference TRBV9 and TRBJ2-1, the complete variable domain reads DSGVTQTPKHLITATGQRVTLRCSPRSGDLSVYWYQQSLDQGLQFLIQYYNGEERAKGNILERFSAQQFPDLHSELNLSSLELGDSALYFCASSAHASGSVDEQFFGPGTRLTVL.

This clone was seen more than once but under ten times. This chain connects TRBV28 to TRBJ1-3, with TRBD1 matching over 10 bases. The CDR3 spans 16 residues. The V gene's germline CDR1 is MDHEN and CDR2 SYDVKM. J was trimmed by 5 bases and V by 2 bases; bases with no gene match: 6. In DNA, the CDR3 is TGTGCCAGCAGTTTACCTGGACAGGGGGGACGAAACACCATATATTTT. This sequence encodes CASSLPGQGGRNTIYF.

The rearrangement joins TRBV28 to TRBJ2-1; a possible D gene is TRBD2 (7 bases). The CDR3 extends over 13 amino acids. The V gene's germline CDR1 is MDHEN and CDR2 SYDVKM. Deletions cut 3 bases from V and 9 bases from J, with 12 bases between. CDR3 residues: CASSFGGAVEQFF. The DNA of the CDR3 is TGTGCCAGCAGTTTTGGGGGGGCGGTTGAGCAGTTCTTC.